The 13 T cell receptor beta chains presented below share a single source sample, sequenced in a study of T cell responses to AZD1222 COVID-19 vaccine. Only in-frame clones appear in the TCRdb table, and some are missing; sequencing was by immunoSEQ multiplex PCR. The repertoire holds about 120,000 clones, with 92% as singletons. The sequencing here drew on peripheral blood, taken 28 days after the second AZD1222 dose. These receptors originate from an adult who received the AZD1222 COVID-19 vaccine.

This sequence joins TRBV5-8 and TRBJ2-5; the D is unclear. V lost 9 bases to trimming and J lost 0 bases, with 12 bases between them. In germline, CDR1 is SGHTS, CDR2 YDEGEE. CDR3 length: 13 amino acids. CDR3 protein: CANKLRYQETQYF. For the CDR3, the DNA is TGTGCCAACAAACTCCGGTACCAAGAGACCCAGTACTTC.

In its sample, this clone was seen many times. V gene TRBV7-7 combines with J gene TRBJ2-2; 11 bases are a match to TRBD2. Per germline, CDR1 SSHAT and CDR2 FNYEAQ (reference sequence). This CDR3 contains 17 residues. The J segment lost 2 bases and the V segment lost 5 bases, leaving 7 bases of the junction unmatched. The CDR3 loop is CASSMRTSGPNTGELFF. As DNA, the CDR3 is TGTGCCAGCAGCATGCGGACTAGCGGGCCCAACACCGGGGAGCTGTTTTTT.

This sequence joins TRBV28 and TRBJ2-7; D is undetermined. CDR1 is MDHEN and CDR2 is SYDVKM in the germline V gene. Trimming shortened V by 2 bases and J by 6 bases, and 11 bases separated the two germline ends. The CDR3 consists of 13 residues. The CDR3 DNA reads TGTGCCAGCAGTTTAGGGTCCGTTCCCGAGCAGTACTTC. Encoded protein: CASSLGSVPEQYF.

The chain has TRBV28 and TRBJ2-2, with D hard to call. This CDR3 is built from 16 residues. Germline CDR1 is MDHEN and CDR2 is SYDVKM. The ends were cut back, 2 bases at V and 4 bases at J, with 14 bases in the middle. The CDR3 DNA follows: TGTGCCAGCAGTTTACTTGGTGGTTCAGGCACCGGGGAGCTGTTTTTT. Protein sequence: CASSLLGGSGTGELFF.

This chain uses TRBV7-2 with TRBJ1-3; D unresolved. Germline V CDR1 and CDR2: SGHTA, FQGNSA. This CDR3 contains 14 residues. Trimming removed 2 bases at V and 0 bases at J, with 5 bases between. The CDR3 sequence: CASSLQISGNTIYF. The CDR3 DNA is TGTGCCAGCAGCTTACAGATCTCTGGAAACACCATATATTTT.

This CDR3 reads CAISESGGGVSPQHF. The CDR3 nucleotides are TGTGCCATCAGTGAGTCCGGGGGAGGGGTATCGCCCCAGCATTTT. The chain employs TRBV10-3 and TRBJ1-5, with a weak D call TRBD1 (5 bases). Trimming took 0 bases from V and 9 from J, leaving 15 bases between them. CDR1 is ENHRY, CDR2 SYGVKD, per germline. The CDR3 extends over 15 amino acids.

This clone was counted once. The rearrangement links TRBV6-2 or TRBV6-3 to TRBJ2-7, with D unresolved. This CDR3 has 12 amino acids. Trimming cost V 5 bases and J 2 bases, with 7 bases left between them. Germline lookup yields CDR1 MNHEY and CDR2 SVGEGT. The CDR3 DNA reads TGTGCCAGCAGTCCCCAACCCTACGAGCAGTACTTC. It codes for CASSPQPYEQYF.

V usage is TRBV5-1 and J usage is TRBJ1-1; weak D call: TRBD1 (6 bases). Per the germline V gene, CDR1 is SGHRS and CDR2 is YFSETQ. The CDR3 totals 14 residues. Trimming left V 4 bases short and J 5 bases short, with 15 bases between. The CDR3 loop is CASSPGTLGTEAFF. CDR3 nucleotide sequence: TGCGCCAGCAGCCCGGGGACACTTGGGACTGAAGCTTTCTTT.

The chain recombines TRBV19 with TRBJ2-3; 7 positions agree with TRBD2. Trimming took 0 bases from V and 1 from J; bases not matched to a gene: 4. In germline, CDR1 is LNHDA, CDR2 SQIVND (reference sequence). The CDR3 has 16 residues. CDR3 sequence: CASSIDLAGGTDTQYF. CDR3 nucleotides: TGTGCCAGTAGTATAGATCTTGCGGGGGGCACAGATACGCAGTATTTT. Variable domain in full (rest from reference TRBV19 and TRBJ2-3): DGGITQSPKYLFRKEGQNVTLSCEQNLNHDAMYWYRQDPGQGLRLIYYSQIVNDFQKGDIAEGYSVSREKKESFPLTVTSAQKNPTAFYLCASSIDLAGGTDTQYFGPGTRLTVL.

The genes are TRBV6-5 and TRBJ2-5, with a tentative D call TRBD1 (5 bases). Germline V gives CDR1 MNHEY, CDR2 SVGAGI. The CDR3 totals 15 residues. V lost 5 bases and J 0 bases, leaving 13 bases between the germline ends. Here the CDR3 reads CASSNRFPHQETQYF. The DNA for the CDR3 is TGTGCCAGCAGTAACAGGTTCCCCCACCAAGAGACCCAGTACTTC.

The chain is built from TRBV2 and TRBJ2-1, with 9 positions matching TRBD2. In germline, CDR1 is SNHLY, CDR2 FYNNEI. Trimming removed 8 bases from V and 4 bases from J; junction bases left unmatched: 3. The CDR3 has 13 amino acids. DNA of the CDR3: TGTGCCAGCTGTAGCGGGAGTTACAATGAGCAGTTCTTC. This gives the protein CASCSGSYNEQFF.

The chain carries TRBV5-1 and TRBJ1-1, with a tentative D call TRBD1 (5 bases). The V end lost 4 bases, the J end lost 8 bases, and 15 bases lay between the germline ends. CDR3 length: 13 residues. In germline, CDR1 is SGHRS, CDR2 YFSETQ. This CDR3 is CASSDRDQPEAFF. The CDR3, as DNA: TGCGCCAGCAGCGACCGGGACCAGCCAGAAGCTTTCTTT.

This chain connects TRBV7-9 to TRBJ1-2, with D unresolved. The germline CDR1 and CDR2 sequences are SEHNR and FQNEAQ (reference sequence). Between the trimmed V and J ends, which lost 5 bases and 8 bases, there was a span of 21 bases. The CDR3 covers 15 residues. CDR3 protein: CASSPTPGGVGGYTF. The CDR3 nucleotides are TGTGCCAGCAGCCCCACCCCGGGTGGGGTTGGAGGCTACACCTTC. The complete variable domain, with remaining parts taken from reference TRBV7-9 and TRBJ1-2, reads DTGVSQNPRHKITKRGQNVTFRCDPISEHNRLYWYRQTLGQGPEFLTYFQNEAQLEKSRLLSDRFSAERPKGSFSTLEIQRTEQGDSAMYLCASSPTPGGVGGYTFGSGTRLTVV.